This TCR beta chain was observed in a study of blood T cell repertoires in COVID-19. All recovered Cohort 3 donors got two negative PCRs, got clearance, or saw symptom resolution. Profiled with immunoSEQ multiplex PCR; TCRdb holds only in-frame clones, not every one. Here the sample spans roughly 320,000 clones, about nine tenths being singletons. Germline CDR1 reads LNHDA; CDR2 reads SQIVND (reference sequence). Germline trimming cut 5 bases from V and 5 bases from J; bases unmatched to any gene: 8. The CDR3 length is 14 residues. Sequencing input: PBMCs or T cells enriched from blood (not recorded which). The sequence was collected from a man in his thirties or forties who had recovered from COVID-19. The rearrangement joins TRBV19 to TRBJ2-5, with 7 bases aligning to TRBD2. CDR3 in DNA: TGTGCCAGTAGTCCCTTGACTAGCACGGAGACCCAGTACTTC. Protein: CASSPLTSTETQYF.